This passage covers 23 T cell receptor beta chains from one sample sequenced in a study of blood T cell repertoires in COVID-19. Produced via immunoSEQ multiplex PCR; TCRdb's table is partial and in-frame only. In the table there are 200,000 to 300,000 clones, 88% of which are singletons. Sequenced input: PBMCs or T cells enriched from blood (not recorded which). These receptors were obtained from a woman in her forties who had been exposed to COVID-19.

This CDR3 reads CASSLGWLAGAYEQYV. The CDR3 nucleotides read TGTGCCAGCAGCTTAGGTTGGTTGGCGGGAGCGTACGAGCAGTACGTC. V and J are TRBV11-3 and TRBJ2-7, with 7 positions matching TRBD2. V was pared by 1 base and J by 4 bases, with 10 bases of the junction left unmatched. CDR3 size: 16 residues. Germline V lookup: CDR1 SGHNT, CDR2 YENEEA.

V usage is TRBV18 and J usage is TRBJ2-1, with D unresolved. Germline values: CDR1 KGHSH, CDR2 LQKENI. Trimming stripped 3 bases from V and 0 bases from J, with 12 bases between. The CDR3 has 16 residues. The DNA for the CDR3 is TGTGCCAGCTCACCCCGACTGACTGGCTCCTACAATGAGCAGTTCTTC. Its translation: CASSPRLTGSYNEQFF. The whole variable domain, filled in from reference TRBV18 and TRBJ2-1, reads NAGVMQNPRHLVRRRGQEARLRCSPMKGHSHVYWYRQLPEEGLKFMVYLQKENIIDESGMPKERFSAEFPKEGPSILRIQQVVRGDSAAYFCASSPRLTGSYNEQFFGPGTRLTVL.

The V call is TRBV6-2 or TRBV6-3, the J call TRBJ1-5; 10 nucleotides line up with TRBD1. The V gene end was trimmed by 1 base and the J gene end by 7 bases; junction bases not matched to a gene: 4. Germline V gene sequence: CDR1 MNHEY, CDR2 SVGEGT. The CDR3 length is 15 residues. The CDR3 spells CASSYWRDRGQPQHF. For the CDR3, the DNA is TGTGCCAGCAGTTACTGGCGGGACAGGGGACAGCCCCAGCATTTT.

The chain has TRBV12-3 or TRBV12-4 and TRBJ2-7; D gene uncertain. The CDR3 length is 13 residues. The ends were cut back, 4 bases at V and 0 bases at J, with 7 bases in the middle. The CDR3 DNA is TGTGCCAGCAGTTGGCAGGTCTCCTACGAGCAGTACTTC. This translates into CASSWQVSYEQYF.

V and J are TRBV7-9 and TRBJ1-4; 7 bases map to TRBD1. The germline CDR1 and CDR2 sequences are SEHNR and FQNEAQ (reference sequence). V dropped 2 bases and J dropped 2; count of bases not matched to a gene: 8. The CDR3 covers 17 residues. The DNA for the CDR3 is TGTGCCAGCAGCTTAAGGACAGGTGGGGTGACTAATGAAAAACTGTTTTTT. This translates into CASSLRTGGVTNEKLFF.

The chain links TRBV7-3 to TRBJ1-1, with D possibly matching TRBD1 (5 bases). The CDR3 loop spans 14 amino acids. CDR1 and CDR2 from the germline V gene are SGHTA and FQGTGA. The V and J ends lost 4 bases and 8 bases respectively, with 17 bases between them. In DNA form, the CDR3 reads TGTGCCAGCAGCTCATCCCCGCGGGACGGCGAAGCTTTCTTT. It yields the protein CASSSSPRDGEAFF.

This chain connects TRBV6-4 to TRBJ2-1, with 9 nucleotides matching TRBD2. With 2 bases clipped from V and 4 bases from J, the junction kept 3 bases outside the gene matches. The CDR3 is 15 amino acids. The germline V gene has CDR1 MRHNA and CDR2 SNTAGT. The CDR3 spells CASSDALAGYNEQFF. CDR3 in DNA: TGTGCCAGCAGTGACGCCCTAGCGGGATACAATGAGCAGTTCTTC.

J is TRBJ2-1 and V is TRBV28; D is possibly TRBD2 (5 bases). Trimming left V 7 bases short and J 7 bases short, with 14 bases between. CDR3 length equals 13 residues. CDR1 and CDR2 (germline): MDHEN, SYDVKM. The CDR3 nucleotides read TGTGCCAGCAATAGGGAACGGGGTAATGAGCAGTTCTTC. Translation: CASNRERGNEQFF.

This chain joins TRBV27 and TRBJ1-3, with TRBD1 matching over 7 bases. The CDR3 spans 17 residues. Per the germline V gene, CDR1 is MNHEY and CDR2 is SMNVEV (reference sequence). V dropped 3 bases and J dropped 0; count of bases not matched to a gene: 8. The CDR3 DNA follows: TGTGCCAGCAGTTTTGAGGGACAGCAAGACTCTGGAAACACCATATATTTT. Translated, it gives CASSFEGQQDSGNTIYF.

This chain uses TRBV29-1 with TRBJ1-1; 10 bases match TRBD1. The CDR3 loop spans 15 amino acids. Germline CDR1 is SQVTM and CDR2 is ANQGSEA. J gave up 4 bases and V 6 bases, and 11 bases lay outside the gene matches. The CDR3: CSVRAYGQGGTEAFF. The CDR3 DNA sequence: TGCAGCGTCCGAGCGTATGGACAGGGGGGCACTGAAGCTTTCTTT.

This clone was recorded once. The chain carries TRBV27 and TRBJ2-7; the match to TRBD1 covers 8 bases. The CDR3 extends over 14 amino acids. CDR1 and CDR2 from the germline V gene are MNHEY and SMNVEV (reference sequence). J gave up 2 bases and V 2 bases, and 2 bases lay outside the gene matches. The CDR3 protein is CASSLTTGAYEQYV. The CDR3 DNA reads as TGTGCCAGCAGTTTAACGACAGGGGCCTACGAGCAGTACGTC.

V gene TRBV27 combines with J gene TRBJ1-1, with D possibly matching TRBD1 (5 bases). Germline lookup yields CDR1 MNHEY and CDR2 SMNVEV (reference sequence). The CDR3 extends over 17 amino acids. V lost 0 bases and J lost 5, with 19 bases in between. CDR3 coding DNA: TGTGCCAGCAGTTTATCGGCACAGACCCTCAAGGGGACTGAAGCTTTCTTT. Amino acids: CASSLSAQTLKGTEAFF.

The chain uses TRBV2 and TRBJ1-1; D is ambiguous. CDR3 length: 14 residues. The germline V and J ends were trimmed by 6 bases and 4 bases, with 15 bases remaining between them. Germline V gives CDR1 SNHLY, CDR2 FYNNEI. CDR3 DNA: TGTGCCAGCAGCGTCGAGGGTATGGGCACTGAAGCTTTCTTT. Translation gives CASSVEGMGTEAFF. The entire variable domain, with the rest obtained from reference TRBV2 and TRBJ1-1, is as follows: EPEVTQTPSHQVTQMGQEVILRCVPISNHLYFYWYRQILGQKVEFLVSFYNNEISEKSEIFDDQFSVERPDGSNFTLKIRSTKLEDSAMYFCASSVEGMGTEAFFGQGTRLTVV.

The CDR3 here is CASSLFVGARAFF. The CDR3 region has the DNA TGTGCCAGCAGCTTATTCGTGGGGGCTAGGGCTTTCTTT. The chain recombines TRBV7-9 with TRBJ1-1; possible D gene TRBD1, 6 bases. V lost 2 bases, J lost 11 bases, and 15 bases lay in between. This CDR3 is 13 amino acids long. From germline, CDR1 is SEHNR and CDR2 FQNEAQ (reference sequence).

The chain uses TRBV5-5 and TRBJ1-4; 8 bases agree with TRBD1. CDR1 and CDR2 (germline): SGHKS, YYEKEE (reference sequence). V lost 0 bases, J lost 6 bases, and 13 bases stayed unmatched. CDR3 length: 18 amino acids. CDR3 in amino acids: CASSLGPGEMDRDEKLFF. The CDR3 coding sequence is TGTGCCAGCAGCTTGGGCCCTGGCGAAATGGACAGGGATGAAAAACTGTTTTTT.

The CDR3 region has the DNA TGTGCCAGCAGTGACCCCGCAGGGGAGGGAAGGACCTTC. It yields the protein CASSDPAGEGRTF. V usage is TRBV25-1 and J usage is TRBJ1-2; the D gene is possibly TRBD1 (6 bases). The ends were cut back, 3 bases at V and 14 bases at J, with 19 bases in the middle. This CDR3 is 13 amino acids long. Germline values: CDR1 MGHDK, CDR2 SYGVNS.

This clone was observed a single time. This sequence joins TRBV28 and TRBJ2-7; D ambiguous. V was shortened by 6 bases and J by 4 bases, with 7 bases between the two germline ends. Germline loops: CDR1 MDHEN, CDR2 SYDVKM. This CDR3 spans 11 amino acids. The CDR3 reads CASRNSYEQYF. The DNA for the CDR3 is TGTGCCAGCAGGAACAGTTACGAGCAGTACTTC.

The table lists this clone with a few counts. The chain carries TRBV11-2 and TRBJ1-6; no firm D call. The CDR3 length is 14 residues. Germline V lookup: CDR1 SGHAT, CDR2 FQNNGV. Trimming removed 0 bases from V and 7 bases from J, with 7 bases in between. This chain's CDR3 is CASSLDWENSPLHF. For the CDR3, the DNA is TGTGCCAGCAGCTTAGATTGGGAGAATTCACCCCTCCACTTT.

Points on this clone: It is unclear where the CDR3 begins or ends on the DNA, so no DNA is shown, and the CDR3 is as TCRdb lists it. The chain uses TRBV5-5 and TRBJ1-5; TRBD1 is the table's D call and was not checked against the DNA. Ends included, the CDR3 has 17 residues. Germline V gene data show CDR1 as SGHKS and CDR2 as YYEKEE (reference sequence). The CDR3 region is CASSFGSGQGADQPQHF.

This clone showed up just once. V usage is TRBV4-3 and J usage is TRBJ2-5, with 14 positions matching TRBD2. Germline V CDR1 and CDR2: LGHNA, YSLEER. J gave up 5 bases and V 4 bases, and 3 bases lay outside the gene matches. The CDR3 totals 15 residues. The CDR3 sequence: CASSRGLAGGETQYF. The CDR3 DNA is TGCGCCAGCAGCCGAGGACTAGCGGGGGGTGAGACCCAGTACTTC.

This rearrangement joins TRBV18 to TRBJ2-7; the D gene is possibly TRBD2 (5 bases). Germline CDR1 reads KGHSH; CDR2 reads LQKENI. The germline V and J ends were trimmed by 4 bases and 0 bases, with 7 bases remaining between them. There are 13 residues in the CDR3. The CDR3 sequence is CASSLRDSYEQYF. CDR3 nucleotides: TGTGCCAGCTCACTCCGGGACTCCTACGAGCAGTACTTC.

The genes are TRBV18 and TRBJ1-1; 7 nucleotides line up with TRBD1. V was clipped by 6 bases and J by 1 base; unmatched bases: 11. This CDR3 region has 16 residues. Germline CDR1 is KGHSH and CDR2 is LQKENI. The CDR3 is CASSPEGALTNTEAFF. The CDR3 DNA reads as TGTGCCAGCTCGCCCGAGGGGGCCCTAACGAACACTGAAGCTTTCTTT.

The rearrangement joins TRBV28 to TRBJ1-1; D gene unclear. This CDR3 has 11 amino acids. Germline V gene lookup returns CDR1 MDHEN and CDR2 SYDVKM. Trimming stripped 6 bases from V and 2 bases from J, with 4 bases between. In nucleotides, the CDR3 is TGTGCCAGCAGGGCCAACACTGAAGCTTTCTTT. It yields the protein CASRANTEAFF.